The sequence of this T cell receptor beta chain was determined in a study of human T cells and chemical hapten exposure. V was pared by 5 bases and J by 2 bases, with 8 bases of the junction left unmatched. Germline V gene sequence: CDR1 MNHEY, CDR2 SMNVEV (reference sequence). The CDR3 length is 15 residues. Study-wide results and caveats: DPC sensitization left the count of TCRs above 1 in 1000 unchanged.

This clonotype was seen ten or more times. The antigen is not known. This sample's time point: patch test 2, 6 weeks after DPC sensitization. Treatment denoted: therapeutic diphenylcyclopropenone sensitization with weekly scalp DPC. Blood sampling preceded each patch test application. Original analysis: TCRs per sample had a median of around 98,000 and ranged from roughly 23,224 to 700,000. TCRdb redid the calling of the RACE reads with MiXCR, one entry per CDR3 protein. In this record, the V and J calls reflect TCRdb's handling and not the investigators' own analysis. The table lists some 57,000 distinct CDR3 sequences, just under 10% of them singletons.

Sequencing was performed on whole blood, taken in connection with sensitization to the hapten diphenylcyclopropenone (DPC). The gene calls are TRBV27 and TRBJ2-5, with TRBD2 matching 7 bases. This TCR derives from a woman in her 50s with alopecia areata. Some clones in this sample may be carry-over from other donors' samples. CDR3 DNA: TGTGCCAGCAGTCCAAGACTAGCACGGCAAGAGACCCAGTACTTC. This codes for CASSPRLARQETQYF.